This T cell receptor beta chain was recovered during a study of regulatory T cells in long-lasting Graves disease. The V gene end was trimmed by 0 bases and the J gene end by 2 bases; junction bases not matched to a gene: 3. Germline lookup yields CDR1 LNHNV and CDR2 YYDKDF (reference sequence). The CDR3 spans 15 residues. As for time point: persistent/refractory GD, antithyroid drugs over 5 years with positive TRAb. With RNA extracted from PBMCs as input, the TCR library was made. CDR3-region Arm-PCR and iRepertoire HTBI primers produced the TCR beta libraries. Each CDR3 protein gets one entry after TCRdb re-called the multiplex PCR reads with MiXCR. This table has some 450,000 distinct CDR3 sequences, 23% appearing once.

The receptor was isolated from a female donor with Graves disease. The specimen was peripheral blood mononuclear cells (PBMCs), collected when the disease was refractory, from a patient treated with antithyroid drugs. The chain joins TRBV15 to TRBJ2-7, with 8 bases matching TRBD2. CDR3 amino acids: CATSRDRGLAYEQYF. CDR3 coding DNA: TGTGCCACCAGCAGAGATCGGGGACTAGCCTACGAGCAGTACTTC.